The T cell receptor beta chain under discussion was sequenced for a study of OX40 agonist ivuxolimab in advanced cancers. Study as a whole: Dose-escalation patients had hepatocellular carcinoma, melanoma, renal cell or head and neck cancer. Partial responses were recorded for three patients, including one with hepatocellular carcinoma and two with cutaneous melanoma.

Only in-frame clones appear in the TCRdb table, and some are missing; sequencing was by immunoSEQ multiplex PCR. Here the sample spans around 64,000 clones, around nine tenths being singletons. Unmatched junction bases numbered 5, after V lost 6 bases and J lost 0 bases. This CDR3 comprises 15 residues. Germline values: CDR1 ENHRY, CDR2 SYGVKD. The J gene is TRBJ2-1, the V gene TRBV10-3, with 7 nucleotides matching TRBD2. Sequenced here: CD4+ or CD8+ T cells sorted from blood, sampled in a trial of the OX40 agonist ivuxolimab. The sequence derives from an adult with an advanced solid tumor such as melanoma, head and neck, liver or kidney cancer. In DNA form, the CDR3 reads TGTGCCATCAGGCCCGGGGGGAGCTCCTACAATGAGCAGTTCTTC. It encodes CAIRPGGSSYNEQFF.